Shown below are 26 T cell receptor beta chains from a single sample sequenced in a study of blood T cells in healthy people across ages. Through a sample-barcoded 5' primer and a J-beta primer mix, a second PCR was run for roughly 7 to 12 cycles. One entry per CDR3 protein results from TCRdb running MiXCR on the 5' RACE reads. In the table there are 1.5 million to 2 million distinct CDR3 sequences, around half of which are singletons. The sequenced sample consisted of blood. These receptors came from a woman between 35 and 50 years old in good health.

This clonotype was seen only a few times. The V and J genes are TRBV29-1 and TRBJ2-7; possibly TRBD2 for D (6 bases). The V and J ends lost 6 bases and 4 bases respectively, with 16 bases between them. Germline-derived CDR1 and CDR2 are SQVTM and ANQGSEA. The CDR3 sequence is 13 residues long. CDR3: CSVAVLREYEQYF. The DNA of the CDR3 is TGCAGCGTCGCTGTGCTTCGGGAGTACGAGCAGTACTTC.

The CDR3: CASSVGPSGGALETQYF. DNA of the CDR3: TGTGCCAGCAGCGTAGGGCCTAGCGGGGGGGCCTTGGAGACCCAGTACTTC. The chain links TRBV9 to TRBJ2-4; 12 bases are a match to TRBD2. The DNA end is more similar to TRBJ2-5, so the J call may be wrong. CDR3 size: 17 residues. CDR1 SGDLS and CDR2 YYNGEE come from the germline V gene.

The rearrangement links TRBV5-1 to TRBJ2-1, with D perhaps TRBD2 (6 bases). The length of the CDR3 is 16 residues. V gave up 7 bases and J gave up 1 base, with 18 bases separating them. Germline lookup yields CDR1 SGHRS and CDR2 YFSETQ. CDR3 sequence (DNA): TGCGCCAGCCGAGCGGGCACGGGGATTTCCTACAATGAGCAGTTCTTC. Its protein is CASRAGTGISYNEQFF.

This chain connects TRBV13 to TRBJ2-1, with unresolved D. CDR3 length: 13 amino acids. The V end lost 6 bases, the J end lost 0 bases, and 6 bases lay between the germline ends. Germline CDR1 and CDR2: PRHDT and FYEKMQ (reference sequence). CDR3 sequence: CASRVGSYNEQFF. The CDR3 DNA sequence: TGTGCCAGCAGGGTCGGCTCCTACAATGAGCAGTTCTTC.

The count of this clonotype is one. This chain uses TRBV27 with TRBJ2-7, with D maybe TRBD1 (5 bases). The germline CDR1 and CDR2 sequences are MNHEY and SMNVEV (reference sequence). V shed 2 bases and J shed 7 bases, with 12 bases lying between them. The CDR3 runs to 13 residues. The CDR3 region is CASSLPGSGEQYF. For the CDR3, the DNA is TGTGCCAGCAGTTTACCAGGGTCTGGGGAGCAGTACTTC.

The chain links TRBV20-1 to TRBJ1-6; D possibly corresponds to TRBD1 (5 bases). V was clipped by 0 bases and J by 7 bases, with 16 bases between them. Germline assignment: CDR1 DFQATT and CDR2 SNEGSKA (reference sequence). The CDR3 runs 16 residues. CDR3 sequence reads: CSARDLRGVRNSPLHF. For the CDR3, the DNA is TGCAGTGCTAGAGATCTACGAGGGGTTAGGAATTCACCCCTCCACTTT.

The gene calls are TRBV12-3 or TRBV12-4 and TRBJ1-6; possible D gene TRBD1, 5 bases. This CDR3 comprises 15 residues. V was trimmed by 3 bases and J by 4 bases, leaving 10 bases between them. CDR3 coding DNA: TGTGCCAGCAGTTTGCCTGGGGCTTATAATTCACCCCTCCACTTT. It codes for CASSLPGAYNSPLHF.

The V call is TRBV7-8, the J call TRBJ1-2, with 7 bases that match TRBD1. Germline V lookup: CDR1 SGHVS, CDR2 FQNEAQ. V trimming: 5 bases; J trimming: 5 bases; junction bases outside the gene matches: 8. The CDR3 length is 14 residues. CDR3 DNA sequence: TGTGCCAGCAGCCGACAGGGTGAATTGTATGGCTACACCTTC. Translating gives CASSRQGELYGYTF.

In this sample, this clonotype turned up a few times. The chain carries TRBV4-1 and TRBJ1-2, with a possible D match to TRBD1 (5 bases). The V gene's germline CDR1 is MGHRA and CDR2 YSYEKL. The length of the CDR3 is 16 residues. V gave up 0 bases and J gave up 5 bases, with 16 bases separating them. The CDR3 loop is CASSQELGPGAYGYTF. The CDR3 bases are TGCGCCAGCAGCCAAGAGTTGGGGCCCGGGGCTTATGGCTACACCTTC.

This clonotype was seen only a few times. V gene TRBV10-2 combines with J gene TRBJ2-7; TRBD1 agrees at 9 bases. The CDR3 sequence is 15 residues long. Trimming removed 4 bases from V and 5 bases from J; junction bases left unmatched: 9. Germline CDR1 WSHSY, CDR2 SAAADI. DNA for the CDR3: TGCGCCAGCAGTGTCACCGGGACAGGGAGGAACGAGCAGTACTTC. Translated, it gives CASSVTGTGRNEQYF.

This clonotype was counted between two and nine times. This chain links TRBV11-1 with TRBJ2-6, with D possibly being TRBD1 (6 bases). Trimming pared 6 bases from V and 4 bases from J, leaving 19 bases between. This CDR3 spans 17 amino acids. Germline CDR1 SGHAT, CDR2 FQDESV (reference sequence). CDR3 in DNA: TGTGCCAGCAGTCTCTTAACAGGGATGGCCGGGGCCAACGTCCTGACTTTC. Translating gives CASSLLTGMAGANVLTF.

This clonotype was picked up a small number of times. CDR3: CAISLGPANTDTQYF. CDR3 nucleotide sequence: TGTGCCATCAGCTTAGGACCCGCCAACACAGATACGCAGTATTTT. The chain has TRBV10-3 and TRBJ2-3; D not certain. Germline V gene lookup returns CDR1 ENHRY and CDR2 SYGVKD. This CDR3 comprises 15 residues. The ends were cut back, 6 bases at V and 2 bases at J, with 15 bases in the middle.

The table lists this clonotype with a count of one. A much larger clone is a single base away; this may be a read error. The chain has TRBV29-1 and TRBJ2-4, with 7 positions matching TRBD1. Germline trimming cut 0 bases from V and 13 bases from J; bases unmatched to any gene: 18. CDR1 is SQVTM and CDR2 is ANQGSEA in the germline V gene. This CDR3 has 16 residues. The CDR3 spells CSVEDQARTGPCEQYF. CDR3 nucleotides: TGCAGCGTTGAAGATCAGGCTCGGACAGGTCCTTGTGAGCAGTACTTC.

This clonotype was counted a single time. This chain uses TRBV3-1 with TRBJ2-1; 10 bases are a match to TRBD2. This CDR3 region has 16 residues. Germline trimming cut 2 bases from V and 5 bases from J; bases unmatched to any gene: 6. From germline, CDR1 is LGHDT and CDR2 YNNKEL (reference sequence). The CDR3 DNA follows: TGTGCCAGCAGCCAAAACCCGGGACTAGCGAACAATGAGCAGTTCTTC. This translates into CASSQNPGLANNEQFF.

This chain joins TRBV29-1 and TRBJ2-7, with D hard to call. Trimming pared 5 bases from V and 0 bases from J, leaving 23 bases between. The CDR3 contains 17 residues. The germline V gene has CDR1 SQVTM and CDR2 ANQGSEA. For the CDR3, the DNA is TGCAGCGTTTCGGGTGCAGTCGGATTAAGGAGCTCCTACGAGCAGTACTTC. Translating it yields CSVSGAVGLRSSYEQYF.

V gene TRBV24-1 combines with J gene TRBJ2-5, with no clear D. The CDR3 spans 16 residues. Germline V gives CDR1 KGHDR, CDR2 SFDVKD. The ends were cut back, 1 base at V and 4 bases at J, with 15 bases in the middle. Here the CDR3 DNA reads TGTGCCACCAGTGATTTACCGGCCAGCGCGCGAGAGACCCAGTACTTC. Translating it yields CATSDLPASARETQYF.

The gene calls are TRBV20-1 and TRBJ1-2; the D gene is possibly TRBD1 (5 bases). CDR3 size: 12 residues. V was clipped by 4 bases and J by 8 bases, with 14 bases between them. Germline values: CDR1 DFQATT, CDR2 SNEGSKA (reference sequence). The CDR3 region is CSAIGGGEGYTF. In DNA, the CDR3 is TGCAGTGCTATTGGGGGGGGAGAGGGCTACACCTTC.

This clonotype was detected only a few times. The chain has TRBV4-3 and TRBJ2-7; D unclear. This CDR3 is built from 15 residues. Germline CDR1 is LGHNA and CDR2 is YSLEER. V lost 0 bases and J lost 2, with 11 bases in between. CDR3 in amino acids: CASSQEGSGPYEQYF. Here the CDR3 DNA reads TGCGCCAGCAGCCAAGAAGGAAGTGGACCCTACGAGCAGTACTTC.

This sequence joins TRBV7-9 and TRBJ2-1, with a weak D call TRBD1 (5 bases). This CDR3 contains 16 residues. From germline, CDR1 is SEHNR and CDR2 FQNEAQ (reference sequence). V was trimmed by 1 base and J by 8 bases, leaving 18 bases between them. Written as DNA, the CDR3 is TGTGCCAGCAGCTTAGGTGTTATGGGGCGGTTGGATGAGCAGTTCTTC. It codes for CASSLGVMGRLDEQFF.

The genes are TRBV11-3 and TRBJ2-2; TRBD1 matches 8 bases. Germline V CDR1 and CDR2: SGHNT, YENEEA. The CDR3 loop spans 14 amino acids. V lost 5 bases and J lost 5; bases outside the gene matches: 4. CDR3 sequence reads: CASSHDRGTGELFF. CDR3 sequence (DNA): TGTGCCAGCAGCCACGACAGGGGAACCGGGGAGCTGTTTTTT. The complete variable domain, with remaining parts taken from reference TRBV11-3 and TRBJ2-2, reads EAGVVQSPRYKIIEKKQPVAFWCNPISGHNTLYWYLQNLGQGPELLIRYENEEAVDDSQLPKDRFSAERLKGVDSTLKIQPAELGDSAVYLCASSHDRGTGELFFGEGSRLTVL.

CDR3 DNA sequence: TGCAGCGTTTGGGGCGGGGCCACGAAAGATACGCAGTATTTT. It encodes CSVWGGATKDTQYF. This chain connects TRBV29-1 to TRBJ2-3, with a possible D match to TRBD2 (6 bases). Trimming left V 5 bases short and J 5 bases short, with 17 bases between. The germline V gene encodes CDR1 SQVTM and CDR2 ANQGSEA. The CDR3 is made up of 14 amino acids.

The chain employs TRBV20-1 and TRBJ2-7; D is perhaps TRBD2 (5 bases). The CDR3 sequence is 11 residues long. Germline V lookup: CDR1 DFQATT, CDR2 SNEGSKA (reference sequence). Trimming removed 3 bases at V and 2 bases at J, with 5 bases between. CDR3 region: CSASSAYEQYF. As DNA, the CDR3 is TGCAGTGCTAGTAGCGCCTACGAGCAGTACTTC.

This clonotype was counted ten times or more. The genes are TRBV29-1 and TRBJ2-1; D is perhaps TRBD2 (6 bases). With 5 bases removed from V and 4 bases from J, the gap between germline ends came to 6 bases. The CDR3 consists of 11 residues. Germline V gene data show CDR1 as SQVTM and CDR2 as ANQGSEA. CDR3 sequence reads: CSVRGYNEQFF. The CDR3, as DNA: TGCAGCGTTCGGGGGTACAATGAGCAGTTCTTC.

This clonotype turned up a few times. The V gene is TRBV9, the J gene TRBJ2-1; D unclear. The CDR3 extends over 12 amino acids. V was trimmed by 5 bases and J by 6 bases, leaving 9 bases between them. Per the germline V gene, CDR1 is SGDLS and CDR2 is YYNGEE. CDR3 sequence: CASRGTTNEQFF. The CDR3 bases are TGTGCCAGCAGAGGTACCACCAATGAGCAGTTCTTC.

This clonotype has a handful of counts. The chain employs TRBV27 and TRBJ2-1; D possibly uses TRBD1 or TRBD2 (5 bases each). Trimming stripped 1 base from V and 2 bases from J, with 12 bases between. This CDR3 is 16 amino acids long. Germline assignment: CDR1 MNHEY and CDR2 SMNVEV (reference sequence). CDR3 nucleotide sequence: TGTGCCAGCAGTTTATGGGCAGGGACGACCTACAATGAGCAGTTCTTC. It encodes CASSLWAGTTYNEQFF.

The V and J genes are TRBV20-1 and TRBJ2-5; D perhaps matches TRBD2 (5 bases). This CDR3 comprises 13 residues. The V end was cut by 3 bases, the J end by 7 bases, with 15 bases between. Looked up from germline, CDR1 is DFQATT and CDR2 is SNEGSKA (reference sequence). The CDR3 protein is CSASGERPGTQYF. CDR3 sequence (DNA): TGCAGTGCTAGTGGGGAGCGACCAGGGACCCAGTACTTC.